This TCR beta chain was found in a study of Ad26.COV2.S vaccination and SARS-CoV-2 variants. General study findings and limits: Placebo recipients showed lower spike-specific TCR breadth than vaccinees.

Profiling relied on immunoSEQ multiplex PCR, and the TCRdb table lists in-frame clones only, not all of them. The repertoire consists of over 400,000 clones, with 92% occurring once and the leading ten covering more than 1.5%. Treatment described: roughly 19 received Ad26.COV2.S at low or high dose, single or two shots; roughly 5 received placebo; per-sample allocation not given. Each sample was drawn 63 days after the first injection (of vaccine or placebo). About this clone itself: Antigen: not known.

Sequenced here: peripheral blood, sampled in a trial of Ad26.COV2.S vaccine versus placebo. This TCR was sampled from a person between 18 and 65 years old who received the Ad26.COV2.S COVID-19 vaccine or a placebo.

DNA of the CDR3: TGCGCCAGCAGCATGGCTAGCGGTAACTCTGGGGCCAACGTCCTGACTTTC. Translated: CASSMASGNSGANVLTF. This rearrangement joins TRBV5-1 to TRBJ2-6; 7 nucleotides agree with TRBD2. CDR1 SGHRS and CDR2 YFSETQ come from the germline V gene. The ends lost 4 bases at V and 0 bases at J; junction bases unmatched: 7. This CDR3 has 17 amino acids.